This T cell receptor (beta chain) was recovered during a study of shared clonotypes between healthy human individuals. Division of CD4+ cells produced a CD45RA+ naive subset and a CD45RA-negative memory subset. Deep was the level at which the assay was run. The data were produced by immunoSEQ multiplex PCR, yet TCRdb's version contains in-frame clones alone and is incomplete. The sample consists of about 990,000 clones, more than 75% of them appearing once. The CDR3 has 14 amino acids. Germline trimming cut 3 bases from V and 3 bases from J; bases unmatched to any gene: 4. Germline CDR1 reads SEHNR; CDR2 reads FQNEAQ (reference sequence).

The V and J genes are TRBV7-9 and TRBJ2-5; TRBD1 matches 7 bases. This TCR was sampled from a young man in good health. Some clones in this sample may be carry-over from other donors' samples. Sequencing was carried out using memory CD4+ T cells from PBMCs. Regarding subset: CD45RA-negative fraction. CDR3 sequence reads: CASSFGTAEETQYF. CDR3 DNA sequence: TGTGCCAGCAGCTTTGGGACAGCTGAAGAGACCCAGTACTTC.